Following are 9 T cell receptor beta chains from one sample sequenced in a study of T cells in Graves' hyperthyroidism and ophthalmopathy. TCR beta CDR3 regions were amplified from RNA transcripts. HTBI primers were employed in a first-round RT-PCR of the TCR CDR3. MiXCR was run by TCRdb on the multiplex PCR reads, yielding one entry per CDR3 protein. The sample lists hundreds of thousands of distinct CDR3 sequences, approximately 14% seen once, with 13% in the top ten. Sequencing was carried out using blood. All receptors come from a man aged 18 to 29 with Graves' ophthalmopathy.

Remarks on this clonotype: A much larger clone differs by one base, so this may be a read error. The chain employs TRBV7-9 and TRBJ2-6; D unclear. The V gene lost 7 bases and the J gene lost 3 bases, with 10 bases spanning the gap. Germline values: CDR1 SEHNR, CDR2 FQNEAQ (reference sequence). CDR3 length equals 14 residues. Here the CDR3 DNA reads TGTGCCAGCATGGGTGTGAGTGGGGCCAACGTCCTGACTTTC. This translates into CASMGVSGANVLTF.

This clonotype was seen at least ten times. This chain links TRBV12-3 or TRBV12-4 with TRBJ2-7; D uncertain. The ends were cut back, 2 bases at V and 1 base at J, with 9 bases in the middle. This CDR3 is 14 amino acids long. The CDR3 is CASSLFKGSYEQYF. CDR3 nucleotide sequence: TGTGCCAGCAGTTTATTCAAGGGATCCTACGAGCAGTACTTC.

The genes are TRBV7-9 and TRBJ2-5, with 10 bases fitting TRBD2. V dropped 0 bases and J dropped 7; count of bases not matched to a gene: 14. In germline, CDR1 is SEHNR, CDR2 FQNEAQ (reference sequence). The CDR3 contains 18 residues. The CDR3 region has the DNA TGTGCCAGCAGCTTAGCCGCAGAAACCGGGGCTAGCGGGGGGACCCAGTACTTC. Its protein is CASSLAAETGASGGTQYF.

This clonotype was counted many times. The chain links TRBV12-3 or TRBV12-4 to TRBJ2-7; D not resolved. The CDR3 extends over 12 amino acids. The V and J ends lost 5 bases and 2 bases respectively, with 7 bases between them. CDR3 in amino acids: CASSAEPYEQYF. In DNA, the CDR3 is TGTGCCAGCAGTGCAGAACCCTACGAGCAGTACTTC.

This clonotype was seen only a few times. The chain combines TRBV29-1 with TRBJ2-5; D possibly corresponds to TRBD1 (5 bases). Deletions cut 5 bases from V and 0 bases from J, with 19 bases between. Germline lookup yields CDR1 SQVTM and CDR2 ANQGSEA. The CDR3 has 16 residues. CDR3 sequence (DNA): TGCAGCGTTTCCCCTCCTTTCACAGGAAACCAAGAGACCCAGTACTTC. Protein sequence: CSVSPPFTGNQETQYF. The full variable domain, in which reference TRBV29-1 and TRBJ2-5 provide the parts outside the CDR3, is SAVISQKPSRDICQRGTSLTIQCQVDSQVTMMFWYRQQPGQSLTLIATANQGSEATYESGFVIDKFPISRPNLTFSTLTVSNMSPEDSSIYLCSVSPPFTGNQETQYFGPGTRLLVL.

This clonotype was observed at least ten times. The rearrangement uses TRBV20-1 and TRBJ2-7; D unresolved. The V and J ends lost 3 bases and 4 bases respectively, with 13 bases between them. The CDR3 covers 13 residues. Germline V lookup: CDR1 DFQATT, CDR2 SNEGSKA (reference sequence). For the CDR3, the DNA is TGCAGTGCTAGGCCCAGTCACCAATACGAGCAGTACTTC. Amino acids: CSARPSHQYEQYF.

The V gene is TRBV4-1, the J gene TRBJ1-2; 7 nucleotides align to TRBD1. The trim removed 2 bases at V and 4 bases at J, leaving 4 bases unmatched. CDR3 length: 14 residues. Germline assignment: CDR1 MGHRA and CDR2 YSYEKL. The CDR3 spells CASSQPGQSYGYTF. The CDR3 DNA follows: TGCGCCAGCAGCCAACCGGGACAGAGCTATGGCTACACCTTC.

This clonotype has at least ten counts. The chain carries TRBV7-9 and TRBJ2-7; D possibly uses TRBD1 or TRBD2 (6 bases each). The CDR3 has 16 residues. CDR1 is SEHNR, CDR2 FQNEAQ, per germline (reference sequence). V lost 7 bases and J lost 5, with 24 bases in between. This chain's CDR3 is CASTTPGASSWDEQYF. In DNA, the CDR3 is TGTGCCAGCACTACCCCGGGGGCCTCTAGTTGGGACGAGCAGTACTTC.

This clonotype came up a few times. V and J are TRBV18 and TRBJ1-2; 7 bases are a match to TRBD1. The CDR3 totals 13 residues. J was trimmed by 4 bases and V by 4 bases; bases with no gene match: 3. Germline values: CDR1 KGHSH, CDR2 LQKENI. The CDR3 DNA reads as TGTGCCAGCTCACAGGGGGCTAGCTATGGCTACACCTTC. It is translated as CASSQGASYGYTF. The whole variable domain, filled in from reference TRBV18 and TRBJ1-2, reads NAGVMQNPRHLVRRRGQEARLRCSPMKGHSHVYWYRQLPEEGLKFMVYLQKENIIDESGMPKERFSAEFPKEGPSILRIQQVVRGDSAAYFCASSQGASYGYTFGSGTRLTVV.